This TCR beta chain is drawn from a study of T cell responses to AZD1222 COVID-19 vaccine. The CDR3 totals 13 residues. CDR1 is GTSNPN, CDR2 SVGIG, per germline (reference sequence). V shed 5 bases and J shed 1 base, with 11 bases lying between them. Profiling relied on immunoSEQ multiplex PCR, and the TCRdb table lists in-frame clones only, not all of them. This table holds 90,000 to 95,000 clones, roughly 90% found once. This chain joins TRBV30 and TRBJ1-1; a possible D gene is TRBD1 (5 bases). Sequencing used peripheral blood, obtained 28 days after the second AZD1222 dose. The sequence derives from an adult who received the AZD1222 COVID-19 vaccine. The CDR3 loop reads CAWGAAGNTEAFF. Written as DNA, the CDR3 is TGTGCCTGGGGGGCGGCAGGGAACACTGAAGCTTTCTTT.